This T cell receptor beta chain was captured in a study of blood T cell repertoires in COVID-19. In this sample, this clone turned up once. Methods used by the authors: Estimation of nucleated cell counts relied on the amplification of reference gene primers. Generated by immunoSEQ multiplex PCR, the TCRdb table keeps only in-frame clones and is missing some. V, J and clone size reflect that table, while D and trimming were determined from the DNA. The sample records more than 100,000 clones, 84% being singletons. Material for sequencing was peripheral blood. The source is a human donor in a cohort sampled during active COVID-19.

CDR3 nucleotide sequence: TGTGCCAGCAGCTGGAGACAGAGCTCCTACGAGCAGTACTTC. It encodes CASSWRQSSYEQYF. The chain recombines TRBV13 with TRBJ2-7; D might be TRBD1 (5 bases). Trimming pared 4 bases from V and 0 bases from J, leaving 10 bases between. The CDR3 totals 14 residues. From germline, CDR1 is PRHDT and CDR2 FYEKMQ (reference sequence). Variable domain in full (rest from reference TRBV13 and TRBJ2-7): AAGVIQSPRHLIKEKRETATLKCYPIPRHDTVYWYQQGPGQDPQFLISFYEKMQSDKGSIPDRFSAQQFSDYHSELNMSSLELGDSALYFCASSWRQSSYEQYFGPGTRLTVT.